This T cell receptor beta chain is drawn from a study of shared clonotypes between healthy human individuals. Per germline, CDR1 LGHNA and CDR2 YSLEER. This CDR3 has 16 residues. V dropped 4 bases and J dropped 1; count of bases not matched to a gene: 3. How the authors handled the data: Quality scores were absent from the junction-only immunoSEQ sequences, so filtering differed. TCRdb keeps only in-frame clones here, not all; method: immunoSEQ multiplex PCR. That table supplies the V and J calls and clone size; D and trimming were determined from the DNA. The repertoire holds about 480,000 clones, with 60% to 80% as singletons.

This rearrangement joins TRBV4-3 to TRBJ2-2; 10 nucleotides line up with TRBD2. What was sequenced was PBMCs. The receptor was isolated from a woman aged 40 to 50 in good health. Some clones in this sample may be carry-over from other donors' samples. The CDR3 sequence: CASSRRTSGNTGELFF. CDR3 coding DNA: TGCGCCAGCAGCCGTAGGACTAGCGGGAACACCGGGGAGCTGTTTTTT.